Presented here are 24 T cell receptor beta chains from one specimen sequenced in a study of cytomegalovirus exposure and HLA in healthy donors. 13 Jbeta primers and 60 Vbeta primers were used for the PCR. The data were produced by immunoSEQ multiplex PCR, yet TCRdb's version contains in-frame clones alone and is incomplete. The sample includes about 150,000 clones, just over 75% of them seen just once. Sequencing used PBMCs. The origin of the receptors is a woman aged 25 to 39 in good health and CMV-seropositive.

The J gene is TRBJ2-1, the V gene TRBV9, with TRBD1 matching 7 bases. J was trimmed by 0 bases and V by 4 bases; bases with no gene match: 16. Germline values: CDR1 SGDLS, CDR2 YYNGEE. The CDR3 length is 19 residues. CDR3 nucleotides: TGTGCCAGCAGCCACGATCCGTCCGGGACAGCAGACTCCTACAATGAGCAGTTCTTC. It specifies CASSHDPSGTADSYNEQFF. The whole variable domain, remainder taken from reference TRBV9 and TRBJ2-1, is DSGVTQTPKHLITATGQRVTLRCSPRSGDLSVYWYQQSLDQGLQFLIQYYNGEERAKGNILERFSAQQFPDLHSELNLSSLELGDSALYFCASSHDPSGTADSYNEQFFGPGTRLTVL.

The CDR3 here is CASGNKPSGTGAFNQPQHF. The CDR3 region has the DNA TGTGCTAGTGGTAACAAACCCTCCGGGACAGGGGCCTTCAATCAGCCCCAGCATTTT. This chain uses TRBV12-5 with TRBJ1-5; 10 positions agree with TRBD1. Germline-derived CDR1 and CDR2 are LGHNT and FRNRAP. Losses at the gene ends were 5 bases for V and 3 bases for J; bases not matched to a gene: 16. CDR3 length: 19 amino acids.

V usage is TRBV27 and J usage is TRBJ2-4; no firm D call. Germline V lookup: CDR1 MNHEY, CDR2 SMNVEV (reference sequence). The CDR3 has 11 residues. Trimming cost V 10 bases and J 8 bases, with 12 bases left between them. This CDR3 is CATAARDIQYF. As DNA, the CDR3 is TGTGCCACTGCGGCCAGAGACATTCAGTACTTC.

The chain links TRBV4-1 to TRBJ2-2; possible D gene TRBD2, 6 bases. This CDR3 has 13 residues. CDR1 and CDR2 (germline): MGHRA, YSYEKL. V was cut by 2 bases and J by 9 bases, with 10 bases left in between. DNA of the CDR3: TGCGCCAGCAGCCAAACGGGAGTCCGGGAGCTGTTTTTT. It yields the protein CASSQTGVRELFF.

The rearrangement links TRBV7-9 to TRBJ1-1; 11 bases align to TRBD1. Germline V lookup: CDR1 SEHNR, CDR2 FQNEAQ (reference sequence). This CDR3 spans 15 amino acids. The V and J ends lost 5 bases and 7 bases, in that order; junction bases with no gene match: 9. The CDR3 sequence: CASSPWTGGLGEAFF. The CDR3 nucleotides are TGTGCCAGCAGCCCGTGGACAGGGGGCCTTGGTGAAGCTTTCTTT.

This clone was observed a single time. V and J are TRBV18 and TRBJ2-7, with a possible D match to TRBD2 (5 bases). V was pared by 2 bases and J by 2 bases, with 10 bases between. The CDR3 has 14 amino acids. CDR1 KGHSH and CDR2 LQKENI come from the germline V gene. CDR3 sequence (DNA): TGTGCCAGCTCACCAGGGAGCGGAACCTACGAGCAGTACTTC. As protein: CASSPGSGTYEQYF.

A few counts support this clone. The V call is TRBV27, the J call TRBJ2-6; possible D gene TRBD2, 6 bases. The CDR3 extends over 14 amino acids. V was shortened by 8 bases and J by 0 bases, with 8 bases between the two germline ends. Germline V gives CDR1 MNHEY, CDR2 SMNVEV (reference sequence). CDR3 protein: CASGGASGANVLTF. The CDR3 region has the DNA TGTGCCAGCGGAGGGGCCTCTGGGGCCAACGTCCTGACTTTC.

The J gene is TRBJ2-6, the V gene TRBV5-1, with D maybe TRBD2 (5 bases). Trimming took off 5 bases at V and 3 bases at J, with 9 bases between the two ends. The CDR3 is made up of 14 amino acids. Per germline, CDR1 SGHRS and CDR2 YFSETQ. The CDR3 nucleotides read TGCGCCAGCAGACCAAGCGGTGGGGCCAACGTCCTGACTTTC. Translating gives CASRPSGGANVLTF.

The chain employs TRBV14 and TRBJ2-1; the match to TRBD1 covers 8 bases. Germline-derived CDR1 and CDR2 are SGHDN and FVKESK. V gave up 0 bases and J gave up 5 bases; unmatched junction bases: 9. This CDR3 region has 17 residues. CDR3 nucleotide sequence: TGTGCCAGCAGCCAAGAGTTGGGACAGGTCTTCAACAATGAGCAGTTCTTC. Its translation: CASSQELGQVFNNEQFF.

The J gene is TRBJ2-2, the V gene TRBV27; D might be TRBD1 (6 bases). Germline V lookup: CDR1 MNHEY, CDR2 SMNVEV (reference sequence). V lost 5 bases to trimming and J lost 0 bases, with 13 bases between them. The CDR3 is 16 amino acids. CDR3 sequence reads: CASSKLQGSNTGELFF. CDR3 in DNA: TGTGCCAGCAGTAAGCTACAGGGCTCGAACACCGGGGAGCTGTTTTTT.

This sequence joins TRBV7-7 and TRBJ2-1; D call uncertain. The V and J ends lost 5 bases and 4 bases respectively, with 15 bases between them. Per the germline V gene, CDR1 is SSHAT and CDR2 is FNYEAQ (reference sequence). The CDR3 is 15 residues long. Here the CDR3 reads CASSPGVAGYNEQFF. CDR3 bases: TGTGCCAGCAGCCCCGGAGTAGCCGGTTACAATGAGCAGTTCTTC.

This clone has just a few counts. J is TRBJ1-1 and V is TRBV7-2, with 9 bases aligning to TRBD1. The CDR3 totals 16 residues. The V gene end was trimmed by 5 bases and the J gene end by 0 bases; junction bases not matched to a gene: 7. The V gene's germline CDR1 is SGHTA and CDR2 FQGNSA. The CDR3 region is CASSGRQGGLNTEAFF. The CDR3 coding sequence is TGTGCCAGCAGCGGCCGACAGGGGGGGCTGAACACTGAAGCTTTCTTT.

The chain has TRBV19 and TRBJ2-2; D is possibly TRBD1 (6 bases). V was trimmed by 1 base and J by 2 bases, leaving 11 bases between them. Germline CDR1 reads LNHDA; CDR2 reads SQIVND (reference sequence). The length of the CDR3 is 16 residues. CDR3 loop: CASSIVGRGNTGELFF. The CDR3 DNA reads TGTGCCAGTAGTATAGTTGGCAGGGGTAACACCGGGGAGCTGTTTTTT.

This chain links TRBV11-3 with TRBJ2-3; 11 bases are a match to TRBD2. V lost 4 bases to trimming and J lost 1 base; unmatched junction nucleotides: 4. Germline values: CDR1 SGHNT, CDR2 YENEEA. The CDR3 spans 16 residues. CDR3 amino acids: CASSSATSGGTDTQYF. The CDR3, as DNA: TGTGCCAGCAGCTCAGCGACTAGCGGGGGCACAGATACGCAGTATTTT.

This clone showed up just a few times. The chain employs TRBV7-4 and TRBJ1-5, with D unresolved. This CDR3 is 12 amino acids long. The ends were cut back, 8 bases at V and 7 bases at J, with 12 bases in the middle. Per germline, CDR1 SGHVT and CDR2 SQSDAQ. The CDR3 region is CASLRALQPQHF. The CDR3 nucleotides read TGTGCCAGCCTGCGTGCCTTACAGCCCCAGCATTTT.

This chain uses TRBV13 with TRBJ2-5; TRBD1 matches at 10 bases. The V and J ends lost 4 bases and 5 bases, in that order; junction bases with no gene match: 10. The V gene's germline CDR1 is PRHDT and CDR2 FYEKMQ (reference sequence). The CDR3 is made up of 16 amino acids. The CDR3 DNA reads TGTGCCAGCAGCTCCCTTGCGACAGGGGGCTGGGAGACCCAGTACTTC. This sequence encodes CASSSLATGGWETQYF.

Note on this clone: One end of the junction fails to match germline, which may point to a read error. This chain links TRBV29-1 with TRBJ2-1; D unresolved. Per germline, CDR1 SQVTM and CDR2 ANQGSEA. This CDR3 comprises 12 residues. The CDR3 protein is CSVGLSHNEQFF. CDR3 coding DNA: TGCAGCGTTGGACTCTCCCACAATGAGCAGTTCTTC.

This chain uses TRBV30 with TRBJ2-3, with TRBD2 matching 15 bases. The length of the CDR3 is 15 residues. Germline assignment: CDR1 GTSNPN and CDR2 SVGIG (reference sequence). V shed 4 bases and J 5 bases; nucleotides not matched to a gene: 4. CDR3 nucleotides: TGTGCCTGGACCGGACTAGCGGGAGGGAGAGATACGCAGTATTTT. As protein: CAWTGLAGGRDTQYF.

The J gene is TRBJ2-1, the V gene TRBV29-1, with TRBD2 identical over 9 bases. This CDR3 has 17 residues. Unmatched junction bases numbered 21, after V lost 6 bases and J lost 9 bases. Germline loops: CDR1 SQVTM, CDR2 ANQGSEA. In DNA, the CDR3 is TGCAGCGTCACCGCGCTCCCTGAGGTAGCGGGAGTTAGTGAGCAGTTCTTC. This encodes CSVTALPEVAGVSEQFF.

CDR3 DNA: TGTGCCTGGGGGAACAGGGGCGATCAGCCCCAGCATTTT. Its translation: CAWGNRGDQPQHF. V and J are TRBV30 and TRBJ1-5; 7 bases fit TRBD1. V shed 5 bases, J shed 5 bases, and the junction held 6 bases outside the gene matches. Germline V gene data show CDR1 as GTSNPN and CDR2 as SVGIG (reference sequence). CDR3 length: 13 residues.

The V gene is TRBV6-5, the J gene TRBJ2-7; a possible D gene is TRBD1 (6 bases). The CDR3 covers 15 residues. Trimming left V 6 bases short and J 5 bases short, with 20 bases between. From germline, CDR1 is MNHEY and CDR2 SVGAGI. The CDR3 sequence: CASRRASYRAHEQYF. CDR3 nucleotide sequence: TGTGCCAGCAGACGAGCCTCTTACAGGGCCCACGAGCAGTACTTC.

This clone has only a few counts. This sequence joins TRBV2 and TRBJ2-7; 7 bases line up with TRBD2. Germline loops: CDR1 SNHLY, CDR2 FYNNEI. The J segment lost 5 bases and the V segment lost 10 bases, leaving 14 bases of the junction unmatched. CDR3 length: 14 residues. Written as DNA, the CDR3 is TGTGCCATCTCCCGAGAAGCGGGAATCCACGAGCAGTACTTC. Translated, it gives CAISREAGIHEQYF. Combining the CDR3 with reference TRBV2 and TRBJ2-7 gives the whole variable domain EPEVTQTPSHQVTQMGQEVILRCVPISNHLYFYWYRQILGQKVEFLVSFYNNEISEKSEIFDDQFSVERPDGSNFTLKIRSTKLEDSAMYFCAISREAGIHEQYFGPGTRLTVT.

The genes are TRBV28 and TRBJ1-3; the match to TRBD1 covers 10 bases. Germline V gives CDR1 MDHEN, CDR2 SYDVKM. This CDR3 contains 17 residues. V shed 4 bases, J shed 2 bases, and the junction held 8 bases outside the gene matches. The CDR3 spells CASSSTSGTGAGNTIYF. In DNA, the CDR3 is TGTGCCAGCAGTTCCACGTCCGGGACAGGGGCTGGAAACACCATATATTTT.

This clone was seen a handful of times. This chain connects TRBV30 to TRBJ1-1; 7 bases agree with TRBD1. V lost 3 bases, J lost 8 bases, and 9 bases stayed unmatched. The germline V gene has CDR1 GTSNPN and CDR2 SVGIG (reference sequence). CDR3 length equals 13 residues. This chain's CDR3 is CAWRLRGPREAFF. The CDR3 DNA reads as TGTGCCTGGAGACTTAGGGGGCCTAGGGAAGCTTTCTTT.